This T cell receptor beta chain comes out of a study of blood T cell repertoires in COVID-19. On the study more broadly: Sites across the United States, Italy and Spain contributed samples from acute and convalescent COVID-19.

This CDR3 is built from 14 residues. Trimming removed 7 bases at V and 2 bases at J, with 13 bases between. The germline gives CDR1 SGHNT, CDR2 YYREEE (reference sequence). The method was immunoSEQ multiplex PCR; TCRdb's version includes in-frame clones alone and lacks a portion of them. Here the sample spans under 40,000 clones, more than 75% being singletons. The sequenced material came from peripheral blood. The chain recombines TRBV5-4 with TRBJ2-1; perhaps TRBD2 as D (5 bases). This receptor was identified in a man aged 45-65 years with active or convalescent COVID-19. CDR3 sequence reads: CASQLVGAYNEQFF. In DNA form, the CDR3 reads TGTGCCAGCCAACTAGTAGGCGCCTACAATGAGCAGTTCTTC.